This TCR beta chain came from a study of blood T cell repertoires in COVID-19. As for the study in general: Samples representing acute and convalescent COVID-19 were sourced from the United States, Italy and Spain. From T cells, B-cell-depleted T cells, or PBMCs came the material, which was cDNA or gDNA.

Authors' data handling: Cell counts per sample came from amplifying reference gene primers. The repertoire was sequenced with immunoSEQ multiplex PCR; TCRdb's copy has only in-frame clones and lacks some. The D gene and trimming were derived from the DNA, and the V and J assignments and clone size from that table. The table has 150,000 or so clones, 65% to 85% seen once. Per the germline V gene, CDR1 is SGHRS and CDR2 is YFSETQ. The CDR3 runs 14 residues. V lost 4 bases and J 8 bases, leaving 17 bases between the germline ends. The sequenced material came from peripheral blood. The receptor was isolated from a man in his 60s with active or convalescent COVID-19. This chain links TRBV5-1 with TRBJ2-3; TRBD1 is a possible D gene (6 bases). DNA of the CDR3: TGCGCCAGCAGCACTGAGACAGGTTCAACTACGCAGTATTTT. Translated, it gives CASSTETGSTTQYF.